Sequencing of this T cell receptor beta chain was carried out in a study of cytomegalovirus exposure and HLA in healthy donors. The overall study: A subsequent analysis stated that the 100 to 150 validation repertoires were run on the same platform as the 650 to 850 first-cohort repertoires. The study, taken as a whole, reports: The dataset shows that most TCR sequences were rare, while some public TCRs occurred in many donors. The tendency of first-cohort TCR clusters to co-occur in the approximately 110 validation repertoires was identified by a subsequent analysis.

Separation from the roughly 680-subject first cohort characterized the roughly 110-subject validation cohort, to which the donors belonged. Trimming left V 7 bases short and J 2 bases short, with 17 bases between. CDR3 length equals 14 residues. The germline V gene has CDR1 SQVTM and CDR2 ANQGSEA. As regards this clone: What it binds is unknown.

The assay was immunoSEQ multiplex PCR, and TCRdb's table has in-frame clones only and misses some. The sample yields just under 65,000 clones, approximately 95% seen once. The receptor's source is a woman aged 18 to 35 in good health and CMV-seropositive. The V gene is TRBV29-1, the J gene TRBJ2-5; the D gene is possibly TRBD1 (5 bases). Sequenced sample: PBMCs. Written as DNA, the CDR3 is TGCAGCGCTTCCCCTGACAGCCTTCAAGAGACCCAGTACTTC. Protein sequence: CSASPDSLQETQYF.